Detailed here is one T cell receptor (beta chain). The sample belongs to a study of long-term antiretroviral therapy in people with HIV. The CDR3 sequence is 13 residues long. V was shortened by 1 base and J by 4 bases, with 7 bases between the two germline ends. Germline V gene data show CDR1 as SEHNR and CDR2 as FQNEAQ (reference sequence). An immunoSEQ assay, version v3.0, was performed at survey level. Data came from immunoSEQ multiplex PCR; TCRdb stores just in-frame clones and leaves some out. The sample holds around 8,800 clones, around 77% seen once. This sample comprised unsorted PBMCs, obtained 0.4 years before starting antiretroviral therapy. The sequence was collected from a man in his thirties or forties with HIV. V is TRBV7-9 and J is TRBJ2-5; D gene unclear. CDR3 sequence reads: CASSLENSETQYF. The CDR3 region has the DNA TGTGCCAGCAGCTTAGAGAACTCAGAGACCCAGTACTTC. Variable domain in full (rest from reference TRBV7-9 and TRBJ2-5): DTGVSQNPRHKITKRGQNVTFRCDPISEHNRLYWYRQTLGQGPEFLTYFQNEAQLEKSRLLSDRFSAERPKGSFSTLEIQRTEQGDSAMYLCASSLENSETQYFGPGTRLLVL.